A single sample is the source of the 30 T cell receptor beta chains below, sequenced in a study of blood T cell repertoires in COVID-19. Here immunoSEQ multiplex PCR was the method, and the copy in TCRdb shows in-frame clones only, minus some. The repertoire consists of 65,000 to 70,000 clones, with about 86% occurring once and the leading ten covering approximately 1.4%. Sequenced sample: peripheral blood. The receptor source for this set is a woman aged 55 to 70 with acute or convalescent COVID-19.

This clone was observed a single time. The J gene is TRBJ2-3, the V gene TRBV2; possibly TRBD2 for D (7 bases). The CDR3 extends over 15 amino acids. Trimming pared 7 bases from V and 0 bases from J, leaving 14 bases between. The V gene's germline CDR1 is SNHLY and CDR2 FYNNEI. The CDR3 loop reads CASNIGGGSTDTQYF. The CDR3 bases are TGTGCCAGCAATATAGGGGGGGGTAGCACAGATACGCAGTATTTT.

CDR3 region: CASNPRDRGPNEQFF. CDR3 DNA sequence: TGTGCCAGCAATCCCCGGGACAGGGGGCCCAATGAGCAGTTCTTC. The chain has TRBV6-5 and TRBJ2-1, with 12 bases fitting TRBD1. Germline trimming cut 7 bases from V and 6 bases from J; bases unmatched to any gene: 7. The CDR3 is 15 residues long. Germline lookup yields CDR1 MNHEY and CDR2 SVGAGI.

This clone was detected only once. The genes are TRBV4-2 and TRBJ2-2; 7 bases map to TRBD2. CDR1 is LGHNA, CDR2 YNFKEQ, per germline. The length of the CDR3 is 15 residues. V trimming: 0 bases; J trimming: 6 bases; junction bases outside the gene matches: 4. DNA of the CDR3: TGTGCCAGCAGCCAAGATGGGGAGGGCGCCGGGGAGCTGTTTTTT. Encoded protein: CASSQDGEGAGELFF.

The chain couples TRBV29-1 to TRBJ2-3; the match to TRBD2 covers 9 bases. The V segment lost 3 bases and the J segment 0 bases; nucleotides outside the gene matches: 16. The germline V gene has CDR1 SQVTM and CDR2 ANQGSEA. The CDR3 length is 19 residues. Here the CDR3 DNA reads TGCAGCGTTGAGATGGTTGGCGGGAGGGCTTTTTGGAGCACAGATACGCAGTATTTT. It yields the protein CSVEMVGGRAFWSTDTQYF.

The genes are TRBV5-5 and TRBJ2-5, with D possibly TRBD2 on 5 matching bases. Per the germline V gene, CDR1 is SGHKS and CDR2 is YYEKEE (reference sequence). Trimming removed 6 bases at V and 4 bases at J, with 16 bases between. This CDR3 is built from 14 residues. The CDR3 sequence: CASIRGEARETQYF. The DNA of the CDR3 is TGTGCCAGCATCCGGGGAGAGGCGAGAGAGACCCAGTACTTC.

This chain uses TRBV10-2 with TRBJ2-2; D remains unclear. CDR3 length: 12 residues. V was clipped by 5 bases and J by 1 base, with 2 bases between them. CDR1 and CDR2 from the germline V gene are WSHSY and SAAADI. CDR3 region: CASSQNTGELFF. The DNA of the CDR3 is TGCGCCAGCAGTCAGAACACCGGGGAGCTGTTTTTT.

This clone occurred a few times. The chain combines TRBV9 with TRBJ1-5; tentatively, D is TRBD1 (6 bases). V was pared by 4 bases and J by 1 base, with 12 bases between. Per germline, CDR1 SGDLS and CDR2 YYNGEE. CDR3 length: 15 residues. The CDR3 region has the DNA TGTGCCAGCAGCTTACAGGGTCGGAGCAATCAGCCCCAGCATTTT. Encoded protein: CASSLQGRSNQPQHF.

The V call is TRBV28, the J call TRBJ1-2, with D maybe TRBD1 (5 bases). Germline CDR1 MDHEN, CDR2 SYDVKM. Trimming shortened V by 7 bases and J by 8 bases, and 23 bases separated the two germline ends. This CDR3 contains 15 residues. The CDR3 protein is CASTEGPGLVGGYTF. In nucleotides, the CDR3 is TGTGCCAGCACGGAGGGACCTGGGCTTGTGGGAGGCTACACCTTC.

The chain carries TRBV4-1 and TRBJ2-7; the match to TRBD2 covers 8 bases. With 1 base clipped from V and 2 bases from J, the junction kept 10 bases outside the gene matches. This CDR3 contains 17 residues. CDR1 and CDR2 from the germline V gene are MGHRA and YSYEKL. CDR3 bases: TGCGCCAGCAGCCAAGGTAACCCAACGGGGGGGACCTACGAGCAGTACTTC. It is translated as CASSQGNPTGGTYEQYF.

The V and J genes are TRBV5-1 and TRBJ2-1, with 8 bases lining up with TRBD2. The CDR3 runs 15 residues. Losses at the gene ends were 1 base for V and 3 bases for J; bases not matched to a gene: 3. CDR1 and CDR2 from the germline V gene are SGHRS and YFSETQ. The CDR3 coding sequence is TGCGCCAGCAGCTTGCCTAGCGGGCGCTACAATGAGCAGTTCTTC. It translates to CASSLPSGRYNEQFF.

This sequence joins TRBV3-1 (or the pseudogene TRBV3-2) and TRBJ2-3, with 10 bases that match TRBD2. This CDR3 comprises 18 residues. V was clipped by 1 base and J by 2 bases; unmatched bases: 9. Per germline, CDR1 LGHDT and CDR2 YNNKEL (reference sequence). In DNA, the CDR3 is TGTGCCAGCAGCCAAGCGATTCTAGCGGGGGAATACACAGATACGCAGTATTTT. Amino acids: CASSQAILAGEYTDTQYF.

The chain combines TRBV28 with TRBJ1-1; a possible D gene is TRBD1 (5 bases). V lost 3 bases and J lost 11, with 10 bases in between. There are 11 residues in the CDR3. Germline loops: CDR1 MDHEN, CDR2 SYDVKM. The CDR3 DNA sequence: TGTGCCAGCAGTTTTAAGGGGCGGGCTTTCTTT. This codes for CASSFKGRAFF.

The V and J genes are TRBV27 and TRBJ1-6, with a tentative D call TRBD1 (5 bases). Trimming took off 2 bases at V and 0 bases at J, with 11 bases between the two ends. CDR1 MNHEY and CDR2 SMNVEV come from the germline V gene (reference sequence). This CDR3 has 17 amino acids. CDR3: CASSLQGASSYNSPLHF. CDR3 DNA sequence: TGTGCCAGCAGTTTACAAGGGGCGAGCTCCTATAATTCACCCCTCCACTTT.

This chain links TRBV5-1 with TRBJ2-3, with 8 bases aligning to TRBD2. Germline loops: CDR1 SGHRS, CDR2 YFSETQ. J was trimmed by 3 bases and V by 0 bases; bases with no gene match: 3. This CDR3 is 15 amino acids long. CDR3 sequence (DNA): TGCGCCAGCAGCTTGGTTGTAGCGGGGACAGATACGCAGTATTTT. This translates into CASSLVVAGTDTQYF. Full variable domain (remainder filled in from reference TRBV5-1 and TRBJ2-3): KAGVTQTPRYLIKTRGQQVTLSCSPISGHRSVSWYQQTPGQGLQFLFEYFSETQRNKGNFPGRFSGRQFSNSRSEMNVSTLELGDSALYLCASSLVVAGTDTQYFGPGTRLTVL.

V is TRBV6-5 and J is TRBJ1-2; 9 bases agree with TRBD1. V lost 6 bases to trimming and J lost 4 bases; unmatched junction nucleotides: 6. The CDR3 totals 14 residues. Germline loops: CDR1 MNHEY, CDR2 SVGAGI. CDR3 loop: CASRGTGLSYGYTF. The CDR3, as DNA: TGTGCCAGCAGAGGGACAGGGTTAAGCTATGGCTACACCTTC.

V and J are TRBV6-5 and TRBJ1-5; TRBD1 agrees at 10 bases. Germline V gene data show CDR1 as MNHEY and CDR2 as SVGAGI. This CDR3 has 14 amino acids. Losses at the gene ends were 6 bases for V and 7 bases for J; bases not matched to a gene: 6. The CDR3 is CASSETGGQQPQHF. In DNA form, the CDR3 reads TGTGCCAGCAGCGAGACAGGGGGCCAGCAGCCCCAGCATTTT.

This chain connects TRBV12-5 to TRBJ2-7; 7 positions agree with TRBD1. The germline V gene encodes CDR1 LGHNT and CDR2 FRNRAP. The CDR3 totals 14 residues. Trimming took 6 bases from V and 0 from J; bases not matched to a gene: 5. The CDR3 loop is CASGPRTGSYEQYF. CDR3 bases: TGTGCTAGTGGCCCTCGGACAGGCTCCTACGAGCAGTACTTC.

This clone was detected once. The gene calls are TRBV27 and TRBJ2-5; 15 bases are shared with TRBD2. The CDR3 is 15 amino acids. CDR1 MNHEY and CDR2 SMNVEV come from the germline V gene (reference sequence). Trimming cost V 5 bases and J 2 bases; bases outside gene matches: 0. DNA for the CDR3: TGTGCCAGCAGTGGACTAGCGGGGGGGCAAGAGACCCAGTACTTC. Protein product: CASSGLAGGQETQYF.

The V gene is TRBV19, the J gene TRBJ1-4, with 9 bases aligning to TRBD1. Per the germline V gene, CDR1 is LNHDA and CDR2 is SQIVND (reference sequence). Germline trimming cut 9 bases from V and 7 bases from J; bases unmatched to any gene: 6. The CDR3 sequence is 13 residues long. The CDR3: CASQDRGGEKLFF. The CDR3 DNA reads TGTGCCAGCCAAGACAGGGGGGGTGAAAAACTGTTTTTT.

The chain employs TRBV18 and TRBJ1-2, with D tentatively TRBD1 (6 bases). V lost 2 bases, J lost 0 bases, and 7 bases lay in between. Germline lookup yields CDR1 KGHSH and CDR2 LQKENI. This CDR3 is built from 14 residues. The CDR3: CASSPGQSNYGYTF. The DNA for the CDR3 is TGTGCCAGCTCACCAGGACAGTCTAACTATGGCTACACCTTC.

The V and J genes are TRBV5-1 and TRBJ1-1; D gene ambiguous. V dropped 0 bases and J dropped 2 bases, with 8 bases sitting between them. Per germline, CDR1 SGHRS and CDR2 YFSETQ. The length of the CDR3 is 14 residues. The DNA for the CDR3 is TGCGCCAGCAGCTTGGAACTAGGCAACACTGAAGCTTTCTTT. This encodes CASSLELGNTEAFF.

The V call is TRBV7-3, the J call TRBJ2-2, with D possibly TRBD1 on 5 matching bases. This CDR3 spans 15 amino acids. Trimming stripped 6 bases from V and 1 base from J, with 12 bases between. In germline, CDR1 is SGHTA, CDR2 FQGTGA. CDR3 nucleotide sequence: TGTGCCAGCAGTCGTAATCAGGGGAACACCGGGGAGCTGTTTTTT. The encoded protein is CASSRNQGNTGELFF. The variable domain in full, completed from reference TRBV7-3 and TRBJ2-2, reads GAGVSQTPSNKVTEKGKYVELRCDPISGHTALYWYRQSLGQGPEFLIYFQGTGAADDSGLPNDRFFAVRPEGSVSTLKIQRTERGDSAVYLCASSRNQGNTGELFFGEGSRLTVL.

V gene TRBV30 combines with J gene TRBJ2-2; possible D gene TRBD2, 5 bases. With 8 bases removed from V and 0 bases from J, the gap between germline ends came to 16 bases. The CDR3 is 15 amino acids. Germline V gene lookup returns CDR1 GTSNPN and CDR2 SVGIG (reference sequence). Here the CDR3 DNA reads TGTGCCCAGTCCCGGGGAATCGCGAACACCGGGGAGCTGTTTTTT. Translating gives CAQSRGIANTGELFF.

The chain has TRBV7-8 and TRBJ1-1; possibly TRBD1 for D (5 bases). Germline CDR1 SGHVS, CDR2 FQNEAQ. Trimming shortened V by 0 bases and J by 2 bases, and 10 bases separated the two germline ends. The CDR3 is 15 residues long. In DNA form, the CDR3 reads TGTGCCAGCAGCTTAGCCATGACAGCCAACACTGAAGCTTTCTTT. Amino acids: CASSLAMTANTEAFF. Filled out from reference TRBV7-8 and TRBJ1-1, the complete variable domain reads GAGVSQSPRYKVAKRGQDVALRCDPISGHVSLFWYQQALGQGPEFLTYFQNEAQLDKSGLPSDRFFAERPEGSVSTLKIQRTQQEDSAVYLCASSLAMTANTEAFFGQGTRLTVV.

The chain employs TRBV5-1 and TRBJ2-7; TRBD2 matches 7 bases. The length of the CDR3 is 17 residues. Trimming took 1 base from V and 1 from J; bases not matched to a gene: 11. Germline CDR1 and CDR2: SGHRS and YFSETQ. CDR3 in DNA: TGCGCCAGCAGCTTGAGGTCGGCTAGCGGCAAATCCTACGAGCAGTACTTC. Translated, it gives CASSLRSASGKSYEQYF. Complete variable domain (other parts from reference TRBV5-1 and TRBJ2-7): KAGVTQTPRYLIKTRGQQVTLSCSPISGHRSVSWYQQTPGQGLQFLFEYFSETQRNKGNFPGRFSGRQFSNSRSEMNVSTLELGDSALYLCASSLRSASGKSYEQYFGPGTRLTVT.

This clone was counted only a few times. The V and J genes are TRBV10-3 and TRBJ1-1, with 11 bases matching TRBD1. The CDR3 loop spans 16 amino acids. The V gene end was trimmed by 5 bases and the J gene end by 1 base; junction bases not matched to a gene: 6. Germline CDR1 and CDR2: ENHRY and SYGVKD. DNA for the CDR3: TGTGCCATCAGTTCCGGACAGGGGGCTAGGAACACTGAAGCTTTCTTT. This translates into CAISSGQGARNTEAFF.

The V and J genes are TRBV12-3 or TRBV12-4 and TRBJ1-5; TRBD1 matches at 7 bases. The ends lost 5 bases at V and 7 bases at J; junction bases unmatched: 5. The CDR3 runs 13 residues. The CDR3 sequence: CASSTDREQPQHF. The DNA of the CDR3 is TGTGCCAGCAGTACAGACAGGGAGCAGCCCCAGCATTTT.

The chain combines TRBV5-4 with TRBJ2-3; D is ambiguous. V was clipped by 0 bases and J by 3 bases, with 8 bases between them. The CDR3 loop spans 14 amino acids. The germline gives CDR1 SGHNT, CDR2 YYREEE (reference sequence). DNA of the CDR3: TGTGCCAGCAGCTTGGGGTTGAGGACAGATACGCAGTATTTT. Its protein is CASSLGLRTDTQYF. Full variable domain (outside the CDR3, taken from reference TRBV5-4 and TRBJ2-3): ETGVTQSPTHLIKTRGQQVTLRCSSQSGHNTVSWYQQALGQGPQFIFQYYREEENGRGNFPPRFSGLQFPNYSSELNVNALELDDSALYLCASSLGLRTDTQYFGPGTRLTVL.

The V gene is TRBV2, the J gene TRBJ1-1; D remains unclear. Germline V gene sequence: CDR1 SNHLY, CDR2 FYNNEI. V was trimmed by 5 bases and J by 4 bases, leaving 17 bases between them. This CDR3 is 15 amino acids long. The CDR3 sequence: CASSPGDVRGTEAFF. CDR3 sequence (DNA): TGTGCCAGCAGTCCCGGTGACGTCCGAGGCACTGAAGCTTTCTTT.

This chain links TRBV3-1 (or the pseudogene TRBV3-2) with TRBJ1-2; D call uncertain. CDR1 LGHDT and CDR2 YNNKEL come from the germline V gene (reference sequence). CDR3 size: 15 residues. Trimming cost V 4 bases and J 4 bases, with 16 bases left between them. The CDR3 nucleotides are TGTGCCAGCAGCCGGGGAGAGTTCGCGGGCTATGGCTACACCTTC. Amino acid sequence: CASSRGEFAGYGYTF.